This T cell receptor beta chain stems from a study of T-cell reconstitution after alpha-beta-depleted transplantation in children. Unique molecular identifiers were incorporated into the prepared TCRbeta library. MiXCR, applied by TCRdb to the PCR reads, yields one record per CDR3 protein. The sample holds approximately 500,000 distinct CDR3 sequences; 20% to 30% are singletons and the top ten take around a third. This CDR3 region has 11 residues. Germline loops: CDR1 SGHRS, CDR2 YFSETQ. V was trimmed by 4 bases and J by 13 bases, leaving 12 bases between them. The source is a boy in the first two years of life with Wiskott-Aldrich syndrome, due to receive a stem cell transplant. Sequenced here: PBMCs, sampled before TCRalphabeta/CD19-depleted stem cell transplant. The chain joins TRBV5-1 to TRBJ2-1, with a possible D match to TRBD2 (5 bases). The chain's CDR3 is CASSITSFQFF. CDR3 sequence (DNA): TGCGCCAGCAGCATTACTAGTTTTCAGTTCTTC.